Below, 27 T cell receptor beta chains from the same sample are listed, as sequenced in a study of blood T cell repertoires in COVID-19. Only in-frame clones appear in the TCRdb table, and some are missing; sequencing was by immunoSEQ multiplex PCR. The data contain a few hundred thousand clones, over 75% of them seen just once; the ten biggest clones take up 10%. Sequencing used peripheral blood. Every receptor here comes from a woman aged 70-85 years with COVID-19, enrolled during active disease.

V and J are TRBV30 and TRBJ2-7, with TRBD2 matching 8 bases. Looked up from germline, CDR1 is GTSNPN and CDR2 is SVGIG (reference sequence). The V and J ends lost 4 bases and 2 bases, in that order; junction bases with no gene match: 10. The CDR3 is 15 amino acids. CDR3 amino acids: CAWTWTAGGTYEQYF. CDR3 in DNA: TGTGCCTGGACCTGGACGGCGGGAGGAACCTACGAGCAGTACTTC.

V is TRBV5-4 and J is TRBJ1-2, with D uncertain. V was cut by 0 bases and J by 4 bases, with 13 bases left in between. In germline, CDR1 is SGHNT, CDR2 YYREEE (reference sequence). The CDR3 spans 15 residues. The CDR3 nucleotides are TGTGCCAGCAGCTTGGGTTTCGGAGAATCCTATGGCTACACCTTC. This encodes CASSLGFGESYGYTF. Full variable domain (outside the CDR3, taken from reference TRBV5-4 and TRBJ1-2): ETGVTQSPTHLIKTRGQQVTLRCSSQSGHNTVSWYQQALGQGPQFIFQYYREEENGRGNFPPRFSGLQFPNYSSELNVNALELDDSALYLCASSLGFGESYGYTFGSGTRLTVV.

The chain combines TRBV19 with TRBJ2-7; 9 bases align to TRBD1. Looked up from germline, CDR1 is LNHDA and CDR2 is SQIVND (reference sequence). Germline trimming cut 2 bases from V and 3 bases from J; bases unmatched to any gene: 8. The CDR3 loop spans 16 amino acids. The CDR3 bases are TGTGCCAGTAGTATAAGAAGGACAGGGGTTCTCTACGAGCAGTACTTC. As protein: CASSIRRTGVLYEQYF.

The V gene is TRBV4-2, the J gene TRBJ2-7, with 10 bases fitting TRBD1. Germline V gives CDR1 LGHNA, CDR2 YNFKEQ. V was pared by 4 bases and J by 1 base, with 1 base of the junction left unmatched. The CDR3 runs 14 residues. The CDR3 loop is CASSRDRGSYEQYF. The CDR3 DNA reads as TGTGCCAGCAGCCGGGACAGGGGTTCCTACGAGCAGTACTTC.

The chain links TRBV2 to TRBJ1-2, with D unresolved. This CDR3 has 14 amino acids. Trimming pared 4 bases from V and 1 base from J, leaving 10 bases between. Germline values: CDR1 SNHLY, CDR2 FYNNEI. CDR3 loop: CASSVSSGNYGYTF. In DNA form, the CDR3 reads TGTGCCAGCAGTGTATCGAGTGGTAACTATGGCTACACCTTC.

This chain connects TRBV7-2 to TRBJ1-1; TRBD1 agrees at 8 bases. Germline lookup yields CDR1 SGHTA and CDR2 FQGNSA. After removal of 3 bases from V and 6 bases from J, the junction contained 9 bases not matched to a gene. The CDR3 covers 15 residues. CDR3 amino acids: CASSLWTGSGSEAFF. The CDR3 DNA reads TGTGCCAGCAGCTTGTGGACAGGGTCCGGATCTGAAGCTTTCTTT.

This clone was counted a single time. The chain joins TRBV24-1 to TRBJ1-2; D gene unclear. Germline assignment: CDR1 KGHDR and CDR2 SFDVKD. CDR3 length: 14 residues. The V gene lost 4 bases and the J gene lost 8 bases, with 16 bases spanning the gap. CDR3 nucleotide sequence: TGTGCCACCAGTGACGACCCCGAACGGGAGGGCTACACCTTC. Its protein is CATSDDPEREGYTF.

In DNA form, the CDR3 reads TGTGCCTGGAGAGAGCAGACAGCTGGAAACACCATATATTTT. This translates into CAWREQTAGNTIYF. The chain employs TRBV30 and TRBJ1-3; the D gene is possibly TRBD1 (5 bases). The CDR3 has 14 amino acids. Germline V lookup: CDR1 GTSNPN, CDR2 SVGIG (reference sequence). Trimming took off 3 bases at V and 2 bases at J, with 11 bases between the two ends.

This clone was seen a single time. The gene calls are TRBV5-5 and TRBJ1-2; D ambiguous. Germline V gene data show CDR1 as SGHKS and CDR2 as YYEKEE (reference sequence). The ends were cut back, 1 base at V and 0 bases at J, with 4 bases in the middle. CDR3 size: 13 residues. Here the CDR3 DNA reads TGTGCCAGCAGCTTGTCCGCTAACTATGGCTACACCTTC. Its translation is CASSLSANYGYTF.

The chain links TRBV5-4 to TRBJ2-2, with a tentative D call TRBD1 (5 bases). CDR3 size: 16 residues. V lost 3 bases to trimming and J lost 4 bases, with 16 bases between them. In germline, CDR1 is SGHNT, CDR2 YYREEE (reference sequence). In nucleotides, the CDR3 is TGTGCCAGCAGCTGGGTCTTGCGAAGGGGCACCGGGGAGCTGTTTTTT. This sequence encodes CASSWVLRRGTGELFF.

Notes on this clone: The same CDR3 also results from other DNA sequences found in this sample. This sequence joins TRBV19 and TRBJ1-1; perhaps TRBD1 as D (6 bases). The V and J ends lost 5 bases and 0 bases respectively, with 10 bases between them. The germline gives CDR1 LNHDA, CDR2 SQIVND (reference sequence). This CDR3 is built from 14 residues. CDR3 sequence: CASSLGQLNTEAFF. In DNA form, the CDR3 reads TGTGCCAGTAGTTTGGGACAACTGAACACTGAAGCTTTCTTT.

The chain combines TRBV27 with TRBJ1-3; possibly TRBD1 for D (5 bases). V was trimmed by 6 bases and J by 2 bases, leaving 11 bases between them. CDR3 length: 14 amino acids. The V gene's germline CDR1 is MNHEY and CDR2 SMNVEV (reference sequence). The CDR3 DNA sequence: TGTGCCAGCAGACCCGACAGAGCTGGAAACACCATATATTTT. Translating gives CASRPDRAGNTIYF.

V is TRBV4-1 and J is TRBJ2-2; 9 bases align to TRBD2. The V and J ends lost 4 bases and 7 bases, in that order; junction bases with no gene match: 10. The CDR3 runs 16 residues. In germline, CDR1 is MGHRA, CDR2 YSYEKL. DNA for the CDR3: TGCGCCAGCAGCCGGTTAGCGGGAGTGGAGCACGGGGAGCTGTTTTTT. Encoded protein: CASSRLAGVEHGELFF.

The chain links TRBV4-2 to TRBJ1-6; D not certain. CDR3 size: 17 residues. Germline lookup yields CDR1 LGHNA and CDR2 YNFKEQ. Trimming removed 4 bases at V and 0 bases at J, with 13 bases between. CDR3 DNA: TGTGCCAGCAGCCTCAAAACTACCGCCTCCTATAATTCACCCCTCCACTTT. It specifies CASSLKTTASYNSPLHF.

CDR3 loop: CASSVGTYNSPLHF. Here the CDR3 DNA reads TGTGCCAGCAGCGTAGGGACTTATAATTCACCCCTCCACTTT. This chain joins TRBV9 and TRBJ1-6; D is unresolved. The length of the CDR3 is 14 residues. V was pared by 0 bases and J by 4 bases, with 5 bases between. Germline-derived CDR1 and CDR2 are SGDLS and YYNGEE.

This chain joins TRBV27 and TRBJ1-2, with D unclear. V lost 5 bases, J lost 1 base, and 17 bases lay in between. Per the germline V gene, CDR1 is MNHEY and CDR2 is SMNVEV (reference sequence). The CDR3 has 16 residues. The CDR3, as DNA: TGTGCCAGCAGTCTCTCGTGGGCAGGCTATAACTATGGCTACACCTTC. Its protein is CASSLSWAGYNYGYTF.

V and J are TRBV5-1 and TRBJ1-5; 8 nucleotides match TRBD1. CDR1 and CDR2 from the germline V gene are SGHRS and YFSETQ. The CDR3 is 16 residues long. V lost 3 bases and J lost 0; bases outside the gene matches: 5. Here the CDR3 DNA reads TGCGCCAGCAGCTGGACGACAGGGGATAGCAATCAGCCCCAGCATTTT. Protein: CASSWTTGDSNQPQHF.

The chain joins TRBV3-1 (or the pseudogene TRBV3-2) to TRBJ2-5, with D possibly being TRBD1 (5 bases). The CDR3 consists of 14 residues. V lost 0 bases to trimming and J lost 2 bases, with 7 bases between them. Germline CDR1 reads LGHDT; CDR2 reads YNNKEL (reference sequence). The CDR3 bases are TGTGCCAGCAGCCAAGAGGGGCGGCAAGAGACCCAGTACTTC. Its protein is CASSQEGRQETQYF.

V usage is TRBV4-2 and J usage is TRBJ2-1; TRBD1 matches 8 bases. The length of the CDR3 is 15 residues. Germline assignment: CDR1 LGHNA and CDR2 YNFKEQ. V lost 2 bases, J lost 7 bases, and 7 bases stayed unmatched. The CDR3 reads CASSQTQDRVNEQFF. CDR3 in DNA: TGTGCCAGCAGCCAAACCCAGGACAGGGTTAATGAGCAGTTCTTC.

The V call is TRBV11-3, the J call TRBJ2-7; D remains ambiguous. Trimming cost V 1 base and J 7 bases, with 11 bases left between them. CDR1 SGHNT and CDR2 YENEEA come from the germline V gene. The CDR3 is made up of 13 amino acids. For the CDR3, the DNA is TGTGCCAGCAGCTTAGGCGAAGAGGTTGAGCAGTACTTC. It translates to CASSLGEEVEQYF. The full variable domain, in which reference TRBV11-3 and TRBJ2-7 provide the parts outside the CDR3, is EAGVVQSPRYKIIEKKQPVAFWCNPISGHNTLYWYLQNLGQGPELLIRYENEEAVDDSQLPKDRFSAERLKGVDSTLKIQPAELGDSAVYLCASSLGEEVEQYFGPGTRLTVT.

V and J are TRBV30 and TRBJ2-5, with 12 bases aligning to TRBD2. Germline values: CDR1 GTSNPN, CDR2 SVGIG (reference sequence). The V and J ends lost 2 bases and 4 bases, in that order; junction bases with no gene match: 8. The CDR3 loop spans 16 amino acids. The CDR3 reads CAWSQKLAGGGETQYF. In nucleotides, the CDR3 is TGTGCCTGGAGTCAAAAACTAGCGGGAGGTGGAGAGACCCAGTACTTC.

The J gene is TRBJ1-2, the V gene TRBV9; no definite D call. Between the trimmed V and J ends, which lost 0 bases and 8 bases, there was a span of 17 bases. CDR1 and CDR2 from the germline V gene are SGDLS and YYNGEE. The CDR3 extends over 15 amino acids. This CDR3 is CASSVAQTNGWGYTF. CDR3 sequence (DNA): TGTGCCAGCAGCGTAGCGCAGACAAATGGATGGGGCTACACCTTC.

The chain uses TRBV4-1 and TRBJ2-5; D uncertain. Germline CDR1 is MGHRA and CDR2 is YSYEKL. V was trimmed by 0 bases and J by 1 base, leaving 9 bases between them. The CDR3 has 15 amino acids. The CDR3 spells CASSQESASQETQYF. CDR3 sequence (DNA): TGCGCCAGCAGCCAAGAGTCCGCCAGCCAAGAGACCCAGTACTTC.

V gene TRBV28 combines with J gene TRBJ2-7; no firm D call. Germline CDR1 reads MDHEN; CDR2 reads SYDVKM. CDR3 length: 14 residues. Trimming left V 1 base short and J 0 bases short, with 7 bases between. The CDR3 nucleotides are TGTGCCAGCAGTTTATCTCCGAGCTCCTACGAGCAGTACTTC. Translation gives CASSLSPSSYEQYF.

The V and J genes are TRBV29-1 and TRBJ1-3; unclear D gene. Deletions cut 2 bases from V and 0 bases from J, with 5 bases between. Germline V CDR1 and CDR2: SQVTM, ANQGSEA. The CDR3 totals 13 residues. The CDR3 coding sequence is TGCAGCGTTGAACAGGTCTCTGGAAACACCATATATTTT. It is translated as CSVEQVSGNTIYF. Variable domain in full (rest from reference TRBV29-1 and TRBJ1-3): SAVISQKPSRDICQRGTSLTIQCQVDSQVTMMFWYRQQPGQSLTLIATANQGSEATYESGFVIDKFPISRPNLTFSTLTVSNMSPEDSSIYLCSVEQVSGNTIYFGEGSWLTVV.

The gene calls are TRBV7-9 and TRBJ2-3; D unresolved. With 8 bases removed from V and 3 bases from J, the gap between germline ends came to 15 bases. The CDR3 length is 14 residues. CDR1 and CDR2 (germline): SEHNR, FQNEAQ (reference sequence). The CDR3 sequence: CASRSEMVTDTQYF. DNA of the CDR3: TGTGCCAGCCGTTCCGAGATGGTAACAGATACGCAGTATTTT.

This clone was observed a single time. V is TRBV21-1 and J is TRBJ2-7; no check of the table's D call, TRBD1, against the DNA was made. TRBV21-1 is given as a pseudogene. The CDR3 is 12 amino acids. CDR3 loop: CASSKQNYEQYF. The CDR3 coding sequence is TGTGCCAGCAGCAAACAAAACTACGAGCAGTACTTC.